A single sample is the source of the 17 T cell receptor beta chains below, sequenced in a study of OX40 agonist ivuxolimab in advanced cancers. Data came from immunoSEQ multiplex PCR; TCRdb stores just in-frame clones and leaves some out. The sample has more than 85,000 clones, around nine tenths seen once. This specimen consisted of CD4+ or CD8+ T cells sorted from blood, obtained in a trial of the OX40 agonist ivuxolimab. These receptors were taken from an adult with an advanced solid tumor such as melanoma, head and neck, liver or kidney cancer.

There are a few counts of this clone. The chain combines TRBV5-1 with TRBJ1-5, with 7 bases aligning to TRBD1. CDR1 is SGHRS, CDR2 YFSETQ, per germline. Unmatched junction bases numbered 9, after V lost 4 bases and J lost 5 bases. The CDR3 runs to 15 residues. Written as DNA, the CDR3 is TGCGCCAGCAGCCCGCAGACAGGGAGGGATCAGCCCCAGCATTTT. This gives the protein CASSPQTGRDQPQHF. Together with reference TRBV5-1 and TRBJ1-5, the CDR3 gives the full variable domain: KAGVTQTPRYLIKTRGQQVTLSCSPISGHRSVSWYQQTPGQGLQFLFEYFSETQRNKGNFPGRFSGRQFSNSRSEMNVSTLELGDSALYLCASSPQTGRDQPQHFGDGTRLSIL.

The rearrangement uses TRBV5-1 and TRBJ2-7; no reliable D call. CDR3 length equals 14 residues. Germline CDR1 reads SGHRS; CDR2 reads YFSETQ. V was trimmed by 0 bases and J by 3 bases, leaving 10 bases between them. The chain's CDR3 is CASSLGAQFYEQYF. As DNA, the CDR3 is TGCGCCAGCAGCTTGGGGGCTCAATTCTACGAGCAGTACTTC. The full variable domain, in which reference TRBV5-1 and TRBJ2-7 provide the parts outside the CDR3, is KAGVTQTPRYLIKTRGQQVTLSCSPISGHRSVSWYQQTPGQGLQFLFEYFSETQRNKGNFPGRFSGRQFSNSRSEMNVSTLELGDSALYLCASSLGAQFYEQYFGPGTRLTVT.

The chain employs TRBV20-1 and TRBJ2-5, with 7 bases fitting TRBD1. The junction had 1 base not matched to a gene; V was cut back by 7 bases and J by 2 bases. This CDR3 contains 11 residues. CDR1 is DFQATT and CDR2 is SNEGSKA in the germline V gene (reference sequence). The CDR3 DNA follows: TGCAGTGGACAGGGACAAGAGACCCAGTACTTC. This sequence encodes CSGQGQETQYF.

CDR3 in amino acids: CASGGREPGELFF. The CDR3 DNA reads as TGTGCCAGCGGGGGAAGGGAGCCCGGGGAGCTGTTTTTT. The chain joins TRBV6-5 to TRBJ2-2; D could derive from TRBD1 or TRBD2 (5 bases each). Germline assignment: CDR1 MNHEY and CDR2 SVGAGI. The CDR3 is 13 residues long. Trimming pared 8 bases from V and 6 bases from J, leaving 13 bases between.

The chain uses TRBV19 and TRBJ2-3, with D possibly being TRBD2 (5 bases). This CDR3 contains 13 residues. Between the trimmed V and J ends, which lost 4 bases and 5 bases, there was a span of 10 bases. In germline, CDR1 is LNHDA, CDR2 SQIVND (reference sequence). The chain's CDR3 is CASSKDRGDTQYF. The CDR3 nucleotides read TGTGCCAGTAGTAAAGATCGGGGAGATACGCAGTATTTT.

This clone was found once. The rearrangement joins TRBV30 to TRBJ1-6, with TRBD1 as a possible D gene (5 bases). The CDR3 covers 17 residues. V was cut by 4 bases and J by 0 bases, with 16 bases left in between. CDR1 is GTSNPN and CDR2 is SVGIG in the germline V gene (reference sequence). The CDR3 region is CAWTLSGGGSYNSPLHF. The CDR3 DNA sequence: TGTGCCTGGACTCTAAGCGGGGGTGGCTCCTATAATTCACCCCTCCACTTT.

The J gene is TRBJ2-3, the V gene TRBV18, with a tentative D call TRBD2 (5 bases). The CDR3 covers 17 residues. Germline V lookup: CDR1 KGHSH, CDR2 LQKENI. Trimming left V 3 bases short and J 1 base short, with 17 bases between. CDR3 amino acids: CASSPQGGAARTDTQYF. Here the CDR3 DNA reads TGTGCCAGCTCACCCCAAGGAGGAGCGGCTCGCACAGATACGCAGTATTTT.

The V gene is TRBV30, the J gene TRBJ1-5; D is perhaps TRBD1 (6 bases). This CDR3 is built from 13 residues. V was cut by 8 bases and J by 6 bases, with 17 bases left in between. The germline gives CDR1 GTSNPN, CDR2 SVGIG (reference sequence). In DNA, the CDR3 is TGTGCCGCCAAGGGGGGGTCCGGTCAGCCCCAGCATTTT. Translation gives CAAKGGSGQPQHF.

The chain combines TRBV28 with TRBJ2-1; D gene ambiguous. Trimming stripped 6 bases from V and 10 bases from J, with 10 bases between. Germline loops: CDR1 MDHEN, CDR2 SYDVKM. CDR3 length equals 11 residues. The CDR3, as DNA: TGTGCCAGCAGCGCCATCTTCGAGCAGTTCTTC. Translation: CASSAIFEQFF.

The chain has TRBV30 and TRBJ2-7; TRBD2 matches 8 bases. Germline loops: CDR1 GTSNPN, CDR2 SVGIG (reference sequence). The CDR3 runs to 13 residues. V lost 3 bases, J lost 3 bases, and 4 bases stayed unmatched. For the CDR3, the DNA is TGTGCCTGGAGACGAAGCGGGAGCTACGAGCAGTACTTC. This codes for CAWRRSGSYEQYF.

V and J are TRBV5-6 and TRBJ1-4, with D unclear. The CDR3 has 15 residues. Trimming took 2 bases from V and 10 from J, leaving 18 bases between them. Germline-derived CDR1 and CDR2 are SGHDT and YYEEEE. This CDR3 is CASSFTTPRSGKLFF. CDR3 in DNA: TGTGCCAGCAGCTTTACGACACCCCGTAGCGGAAAACTGTTTTTT. Full variable domain (rest looked up from reference TRBV5-6 and TRBJ1-4): DAGVTQSPTHLIKTRGQQVTLRCSPKSGHDTVSWYQQALGQGPQFIFQYYEEEERQRGNFPDRFSGHQFPNYSSELNVNALLLGDSALYLCASSFTTPRSGKLFFGSGTQLSVL.

The gene calls are TRBV9 and TRBJ2-5; the D is unclear. Trimming removed 3 bases from V and 3 bases from J, with 6 bases in between. Germline V gene sequence: CDR1 SGDLS, CDR2 YYNGEE. The CDR3 runs to 12 residues. CDR3 amino acids: CASSAREETQYF. CDR3 coding DNA: TGTGCCAGCAGCGCAAGAGAAGAGACCCAGTACTTC.

This clone showed up just once. This rearrangement joins TRBV29-1 to TRBJ1-2, with 8 bases fitting TRBD1. V gave up 3 bases and J gave up 4 bases; unmatched junction bases: 4. The CDR3 is 13 residues long. CDR1 is SQVTM and CDR2 is ANQGSEA in the germline V gene. CDR3 DNA sequence: TGCAGCGTTGATACAGGGGGGGGCTATGGCTACACCTTC. Encoded protein: CSVDTGGGYGYTF.

V usage is TRBV18 and J usage is TRBJ2-1; a possible D gene is TRBD2 (6 bases). V lost 3 bases and J lost 4, with 10 bases in between. CDR3 size: 14 residues. Per germline, CDR1 KGHSH and CDR2 LQKENI. CDR3 nucleotide sequence: TGTGCCAGCTCACCGACTAGAGAGTACAATGAGCAGTTCTTC. This encodes CASSPTREYNEQFF.

V and J are TRBV28 and TRBJ1-4; possibly TRBD1 for D (5 bases). Deletions cut 3 bases from V and 10 bases from J, with 24 bases between. This CDR3 is 17 amino acids long. Germline V gives CDR1 MDHEN, CDR2 SYDVKM. The CDR3 spells CASSLDLLGRQGGKLFF. In DNA form, the CDR3 reads TGTGCCAGCAGTTTGGATCTACTGGGCCGGCAGGGAGGAAAACTGTTTTTT.

The chain has TRBV27 and TRBJ1-2; D unresolved. Trimming removed 5 bases from V and 2 bases from J, with 15 bases in between. The CDR3 contains 15 residues. The germline V gene has CDR1 MNHEY and CDR2 SMNVEV (reference sequence). In DNA, the CDR3 is TGTGCCAGCAGTCCCCACCCCCCCCGGAACTATGGCTACACCTTC. Translated, it gives CASSPHPPRNYGYTF.

The CDR3 loop reads CAWNPSGWNGNTEAFF. The CDR3 DNA reads as TGTGCCTGGAATCCCTCAGGGTGGAATGGGAACACTGAAGCTTTCTTT. The chain uses TRBV30 and TRBJ1-1; a weak D match, TRBD1 (5 bases). V lost 4 bases and J 1 base, leaving 19 bases between the germline ends. The CDR3 sequence is 16 residues long. Germline V CDR1 and CDR2: GTSNPN, SVGIG (reference sequence).